The rows below give T cell receptor beta chains drawn from one sample of a study of regulatory T cells in long-lasting Graves disease. TCRdb analysed the multiplex PCR reads with MiXCR anew, one entry per CDR3 protein. The sample shows approximately 400,000 distinct CDR3 sequences, more than 12% of them seen only once. The same specimen was also included in a second study, on T cells in Graves' hyperthyroidism and ophthalmopathy.

This sample comprised peripheral blood mononuclear cells (PBMCs), obtained at new diagnosis, from a patient treated with antithyroid drugs. All receptors come from a woman under 40 with Graves disease. Both conserved end residues are part of each CDR3. Fields, in order: J gene, V gene, CDR3 protein.

j_call: TRBJ2-3
v_call: TRBV6-1
cdr3_aa: CASIGLAGNTDTQYF

j_call: TRBJ2-2
v_call: TRBV18
cdr3_aa: CASSPPGLAPKAGELFF

j_call: TRBJ1-4
v_call: TRBV20-1
cdr3_aa: CSATGTGGGSGGEKLFF

j_call: TRBJ1-5
v_call: TRBV18
cdr3_aa: CASSPGPNQPQHF

j_call: TRBJ1-3
v_call: TRBV30
cdr3_aa: CAWSFGGPSGNTIYF

j_call: TRBJ2-1
v_call: TRBV4-1
cdr3_aa: CASSQDRGRVPDEQFF

j_call: TRBJ2-7
v_call: TRBV12-3/TRBV12-4
cdr3_aa: CAGSRKYEQYF

j_call: TRBJ1-3
v_call: TRBV12-3/TRBV12-4
cdr3_aa: CASMELSGNTIYF

j_call: TRBJ2-7
v_call: TRBV2
cdr3_aa: CASSEDAEQYF

j_call: TRBJ2-1
v_call: TRBV6-1
cdr3_aa: CASMGGRTGDNEQFF

j_call: TRBJ2-3
v_call: TRBV28
cdr3_aa: CASSWEDTQYF

j_call: TRBJ2-2
v_call: TRBV29-1
cdr3_aa: CSVAPTNTGELFF

j_call: TRBJ2-3
v_call: TRBV20-1
cdr3_aa: CSARDDLASEYTDTQYF

j_call: TRBJ2-7
v_call: TRBV20-1
cdr3_aa: CSANMGYEQYF

j_call: TRBJ2-2
v_call: TRBV13
cdr3_aa: CASSFGTTNTGELFF

j_call: TRBJ2-3
v_call: TRBV24-1
cdr3_aa: CATSVSGGRADTQYF

j_call: TRBJ2-7
v_call: TRBV12-3/TRBV12-4
cdr3_aa: CASSSGQVTYEQYF

j_call: TRBJ2-1
v_call: TRBV11-2
cdr3_aa: CASSLVVRGGSGINEQFF

j_call: TRBJ2-1
v_call: TRBV7-9
cdr3_aa: CASSPRRAGYNEQFF

j_call: TRBJ1-4
v_call: TRBV5-6
cdr3_aa: CASSGGGEKLFF

j_call: TRBJ2-3
v_call: TRBV28
cdr3_aa: CASSPSGLAGPTDTQYF

j_call: TRBJ1-5
v_call: TRBV12-3/TRBV12-4
cdr3_aa: CAVGTGNMINQPQHF

j_call: TRBJ1-5
v_call: TRBV6-2/TRBV6-3
cdr3_aa: CASSSGTGGNRPQHF

j_call: TRBJ2-5
v_call: TRBV25-1
cdr3_aa: CASRGGKGWGETQYF

j_call: TRBJ1-3
v_call: TRBV12-3/TRBV12-4
cdr3_aa: CASKDPGNSGNTIYF

j_call: TRBJ1-1
v_call: TRBV11-2
cdr3_aa: CASSFFGTGVAEAFF

j_call: TRBJ2-7
v_call: TRBV20-1
cdr3_aa: CSAVKSGRASAYEQYF

j_call: TRBJ2-7
v_call: TRBV6-1
cdr3_aa: CASSERSGRRDEQYF

j_call: TRBJ2-7
v_call: TRBV7-9
cdr3_aa: CASSLLGLADSYEQYF

j_call: TRBJ2-1
v_call: TRBV11-2
cdr3_aa: CASSLEGTRHNEQFF

j_call: TRBJ2-2
v_call: TRBV10-2
cdr3_aa: CASRSYINTGELFF

j_call: TRBJ1-2
v_call: TRBV10-3
cdr3_aa: CAISEAEQVRLLDAYTF

j_call: TRBJ2-2
v_call: TRBV3-1
cdr3_aa: CASSQTRGSGNTGELFF

j_call: TRBJ2-2
v_call: TRBV13
cdr3_aa: CASSLNLPGAGELFF

j_call: TRBJ1-6
v_call: TRBV11-2
cdr3_aa: CASSFQSGTASPLHF

j_call: TRBJ1-5
v_call: TRBV20-1
cdr3_aa: CSATQGVNQPQHF

j_call: TRBJ2-5
v_call: TRBV6-1
cdr3_aa: CASRLRTSGSQETQYF

j_call: TRBJ2-1
v_call: TRBV29-1
cdr3_aa: CSVDSLGGHEQFF

j_call: TRBJ1-5
v_call: TRBV3-1
cdr3_aa: CASSQDLIQPQHF

j_call: TRBJ2-7
v_call: TRBV29-1
cdr3_aa: CSVESGLHSYEQYF

j_call: TRBJ1-2
v_call: TRBV30
cdr3_aa: CAWSRTNYGYTF